Presented here are 18 T cell receptor beta chains from one specimen sequenced in a study of human T cells and chemical hapten exposure (dated by TCRdb to about 2021). The protocol used for the library was RACE. Instrument on record: NextSeq 500. The raw public data were reprocessed by TCRdb itself: fastp quality trimming at Q25, MiXCR clonotype calling, in-frame beta chains only. One record per CDR3 amino acid sequence lists the most common genes and DNA. In all, the sample holds approximately 370,000 distinct CDR3 sequences, and about 5% of those were seen once. The ten largest make up over 7% of the sample. Taken with the paper, the label for time point translates to: pre-sensitization, week 0. What the treatment or condition label conveys for this sample: therapeutic diphenylcyclopropenone sensitization with weekly scalp DPC. Sequencing used whole blood, obtained in connection with sensitization to the hapten diphenylcyclopropenone (DPC). The source is a woman under 30 with alopecia areata. Some clones in this sample may be carry-over from other donors' samples.

This clonotype was found many times. In nucleotides, the CDR3 is TGCAGCGTTGGTACCCCGGAGGCCTACGAGCAGTACTTC. Its translation: CSVGTPEAYEQYF. This chain uses TRBV29-1 with TRBJ2-7; maybe TRBD2 (5 bases). Trimming stripped 4 bases from V and 2 bases from J, with 12 bases between. The CDR3 totals 13 residues. The germline V gene encodes CDR1 SQVTM and CDR2 ANQGSEA.

This clonotype came up many times. This chain links TRBV5-1 with TRBJ1-1; 7 nucleotides align to TRBD1. This CDR3 is built from 15 residues. Germline V gene lookup returns CDR1 SGHRS and CDR2 YFSETQ. V gave up 3 bases and J gave up 1 base; unmatched junction bases: 6. CDR3 sequence: CASSSGGQPNTEAFF. DNA for the CDR3: TGCGCCAGCAGCTCTGGGGGACAGCCGAACACTGAAGCTTTCTTT.

The chain recombines TRBV7-6 with TRBJ2-4; D remains ambiguous. Per germline, CDR1 SGHVS and CDR2 FNYEAQ. This CDR3 has 13 amino acids. The V and J ends lost 2 bases and 8 bases respectively, with 10 bases between them. The CDR3 here is CASSLSGADIQYF. The CDR3, as DNA: TGTGCCAGCAGCTTATCTGGTGCGGACATTCAGTACTTC.

This clonotype was counted a few times. The rearrangement uses TRBV6-5 and TRBJ2-4; 7 bases map to TRBD1. The germline V gene has CDR1 MNHEY and CDR2 SVGAGI. Losses at the gene ends were 6 bases for V and 6 bases for J; bases not matched to a gene: 8. This CDR3 is 14 amino acids long. The CDR3 here is CASRPTGSGNIQYF. The CDR3 bases are TGTGCCAGCAGGCCGACAGGGTCGGGAAACATTCAGTACTTC.

This chain connects TRBV6-6 to TRBJ2-7; TRBD1 aligns across 9 bases. The germline gives CDR1 MNHNY, CDR2 SVGAGI (reference sequence). CDR3 length: 15 residues. Trimming at V came to 6 bases and at J to 0 bases, leaving 6 bases not matched to a gene. The chain's CDR3 is CASSSGQGPSYEQYF. For the CDR3, the DNA is TGTGCCAGCAGCTCAGGACAGGGGCCCTCCTACGAGCAGTACTTC.

This clonotype was detected ten times or more. The V call is TRBV5-1, the J call TRBJ1-1; no reliable D call. CDR3 length: 16 residues. The germline CDR1 and CDR2 sequences are SGHRS and YFSETQ. Deletions cut 0 bases from V and 3 bases from J, with 15 bases between. CDR3 DNA sequence: TGCGCCAGCAGCTTGGGTCGTCGTAGGGCTGACACTGAAGCTTTCTTT. Encoded protein: CASSLGRRRADTEAFF. Supplemented by reference TRBV5-1 and TRBJ1-1, the full variable domain reads KAGVTQTPRYLIKTRGQQVTLSCSPISGHRSVSWYQQTPGQGLQFLFEYFSETQRNKGNFPGRFSGRQFSNSRSEMNVSTLELGDSALYLCASSLGRRRADTEAFFGQGTRLTVV.

In its sample, this clonotype was seen many times. This rearrangement joins TRBV6-2 or TRBV6-3 to TRBJ2-3; D call uncertain. V was cut by 7 bases and J by 5 bases, with 13 bases left in between. The CDR3 is made up of 13 amino acids. In germline, CDR1 is MNHEY, CDR2 SVGEGT. The CDR3: CASNNRIEDTQYF. CDR3 in DNA: TGTGCCAGCAACAATCGCATAGAAGATACGCAGTATTTT.

There are a few counts of this clonotype. This chain connects TRBV25-1 to TRBJ2-1; 7 bases are shared with TRBD2. Germline trimming cut 1 base from V and 10 bases from J; bases unmatched to any gene: 7. CDR3 length: 14 residues. Germline V gene lookup returns CDR1 MGHDK and CDR2 SYGVNS. DNA of the CDR3: TGTGCCAGCAGTGAATGGGGAGGGGCACGGGAGCAGTTCTTC. Translated: CASSEWGGAREQFF.

This clonotype has a handful of counts. The chain employs TRBV14 and TRBJ2-2; D gene ambiguous. Germline lookup yields CDR1 SGHDN and CDR2 FVKESK. The CDR3 has 13 residues. The germline V and J ends were trimmed by 4 bases and 6 bases, with 9 bases remaining between them. This CDR3 reads CASSPRTSGELFF. DNA of the CDR3: TGTGCCAGCAGCCCCCGCACTTCCGGGGAGCTGTTTTTT.

This clonotype was counted ten times or more. The CDR3 loop is CARDPNETQYF. The CDR3, as DNA: TGCGCCAGGGATCCGAATGAGACCCAGTACTTC. This chain uses TRBV5-1 with TRBJ2-5; D remains unclear. The CDR3 sequence is 11 residues long. The germline V and J ends were trimmed by 8 bases and 5 bases, with 10 bases remaining between them. The germline V gene has CDR1 SGHRS and CDR2 YFSETQ.

This clonotype was picked up a small number of times. V usage is TRBV12-3 or TRBV12-4 and J usage is TRBJ2-2, with D unresolved. The CDR3 loop spans 14 amino acids. V lost 5 bases, J lost 2 bases, and 9 bases lay in between. The CDR3 region has the DNA TGTGCCAGCAGTCCCTACACAAACACCGGGGAGCTGTTTTTT. It encodes CASSPYTNTGELFF.

This clonotype was seen ten or more times. The chain employs TRBV6-5 and TRBJ1-1; D unresolved. The CDR3 has 14 residues. The germline V gene encodes CDR1 MNHEY and CDR2 SVGAGI. Between the trimmed V and J ends, which lost 7 bases and 1 base, there was a span of 13 bases. In DNA, the CDR3 is TGTGCCAGCATCCCCGGGATCTCGAACACTGAAGCTTTCTTT. It is translated as CASIPGISNTEAFF.

This clonotype has only one observation. The genes are TRBV9 and TRBJ2-3; D may be TRBD1 or TRBD2 (6 bases each). Trimming left V 0 bases short and J 2 bases short, with 13 bases between. The CDR3 has 16 amino acids. CDR1 is SGDLS and CDR2 is YYNGEE in the germline V gene. In nucleotides, the CDR3 is TGTGCCAGCAGCGTAGGAGGGGGGAGGCCCACAGATACGCAGTATTTT. Residues: CASSVGGGRPTDTQYF.

The V gene is TRBV6-1, the J gene TRBJ1-2; tentatively, D is TRBD1 (6 bases). CDR1 is MNHNS, CDR2 SASEGT, per germline. V was shortened by 7 bases and J by 4 bases, with 13 bases between the two germline ends. This CDR3 has 13 amino acids. The DNA for the CDR3 is TGTGCCAGCACCGGGACATCCAGCTATGGCTACACCTTC. Protein sequence: CASTGTSSYGYTF.

This clonotype was counted only a few times. The rearrangement links TRBV7-2 to TRBJ2-5; perhaps TRBD2 as D (6 bases). The CDR3 consists of 16 residues. Deletions cut 5 bases from V and 2 bases from J, with 18 bases between. Germline CDR1 and CDR2: SGHTA and FQGNSA. In DNA, the CDR3 is TGTGCCAGCAGCCCCGGGACTCCCGGGACTCAAGAGACCCAGTACTTC. This encodes CASSPGTPGTQETQYF.

This clonotype has only a few counts. V is TRBV27 and J is TRBJ1-2; TRBD1 might be the D (5 bases). The CDR3 spans 14 residues. Deletions cut 2 bases from V and 8 bases from J, with 15 bases between. Germline CDR1 MNHEY, CDR2 SMNVEV (reference sequence). CDR3 sequence (DNA): TGTGCCAGCAGTTTAAGGGGAGTACAGAGGGGCTACACCTTC. Its translation is CASSLRGVQRGYTF.

The V call is TRBV12-3 or TRBV12-4, the J call TRBJ2-2; D is undetermined. Trimming shortened V by 3 bases and J by 0 bases, and 5 bases separated the two germline ends. CDR3 length equals 14 residues. In nucleotides, the CDR3 is TGTGCCAGCAGTTTTGGAGCGAACACCGGGGAGCTGTTTTTT. Residues: CASSFGANTGELFF.

For the CDR3, the DNA is TGCGCCAGCAGCTCTTCGACAGGGATGGGCACTGAAGCTTTCTTT. Translating it yields CASSSSTGMGTEAFF. This sequence joins TRBV5-1 and TRBJ1-1; 7 nucleotides match TRBD1. Germline V gene lookup returns CDR1 SGHRS and CDR2 YFSETQ. The CDR3 is 15 amino acids. After removal of 3 bases from V and 4 bases from J, the junction contained 9 bases not matched to a gene.